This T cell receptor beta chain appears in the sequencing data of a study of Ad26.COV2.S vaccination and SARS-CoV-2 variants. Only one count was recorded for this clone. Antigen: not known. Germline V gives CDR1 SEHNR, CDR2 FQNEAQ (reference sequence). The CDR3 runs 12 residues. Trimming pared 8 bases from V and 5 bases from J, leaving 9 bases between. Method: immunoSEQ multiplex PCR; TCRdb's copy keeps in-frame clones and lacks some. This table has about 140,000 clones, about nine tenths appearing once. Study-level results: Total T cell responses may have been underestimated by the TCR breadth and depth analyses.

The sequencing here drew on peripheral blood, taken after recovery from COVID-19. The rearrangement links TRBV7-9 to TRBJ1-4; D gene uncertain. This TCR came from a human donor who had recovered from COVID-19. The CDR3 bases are TGTGCCAGCTCGGGCCTAAATGAAAAACTGTTTTTT. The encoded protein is CASSGLNEKLFF. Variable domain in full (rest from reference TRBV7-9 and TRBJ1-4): DTGVSQNPRHKITKRGQNVTFRCDPISEHNRLYWYRQTLGQGPEFLTYFQNEAQLEKSRLLSDRFSAERPKGSFSTLEIQRTEQGDSAMYLCASSGLNEKLFFGSGTQLSVL.